This TCR beta chain was captured in a study of OX40 agonist ivuxolimab in advanced cancers. Study background: With ivuxolimab, an agonistic anti-OX40 (CD134) antibody, patients were treated. The study enrolled dose-escalation patients with hepatocellular carcinoma, melanoma, renal cell or head and neck cancer.

Looked up from germline, CDR1 is MDHEN and CDR2 is SYDVKM. This CDR3 contains 14 residues. V was trimmed by 11 bases and J by 6 bases, leaving 22 bases between them. Using immunoSEQ multiplex PCR, the repertoire was profiled, and TCRdb retains in-frame clones only, with some absent. The sample yields about 73,000 clones, approximately 90% seen once. This specimen was CD4+ or CD8+ T cells sorted from blood, taken in a trial of the OX40 agonist ivuxolimab. V gene TRBV28 combines with J gene TRBJ1-2, with a possible D match to TRBD1 (5 bases). The source of this sequence is an adult with an advanced solid tumor such as melanoma, head and neck, liver or kidney cancer. This chain's CDR3 is CAVPALGRRHGYTF. For the CDR3, the DNA is TGTGCCGTCCCAGCACTGGGGCGTCGCCATGGCTACACCTTC.